The entry that follows covers one T cell receptor beta chain sequence. Its antigen is currently not known. Germline and junction disagree at one end, which may indicate a read error. The entry originates in a study of T cell clonotyping in hematopoietic cell transplantation (dated by TCRdb to the early 2020s). The study in broad terms: A total of roughly 150 blood samples were collected in the study from 35 to 45 consecutive transplant recipients and their related donors. Recruitment of patients was conducted between late 2015 and January 2017, and follow-up was continued until late 2020 or death. Beyond this particular receptor, the publication reports: Inverse Simpson Index values from donors and from recipients before transplant predicted broader TCR repertoire diversity after transplant. Recipient TCR diversity fell after transplant, with pathologically expanded clonotypes rising progressively from day 30 to day 180. Just a small fraction of recipient repertoires overlapped with donor repertoires, and more than 97% appeared de novo at the given depth. Sample size was limited, and cells were not sorted, so CD4 and CD8 repertoire contributions could not be separated.

The immunoSEQ assay, a bias-controlled multiplex PCR with V- and J-specific primers, was used to amplify TCR beta CDR3 regions from genomic DNA. A second PCR step added a proprietary barcode and Illumina adapter sequences to the CDR3 amplicons. CDR3 libraries were sequenced on an Illumina MiSeq instrument. In the original analysis: Export and quality control were performed with immunoSEQ Analyzer 3.0, and downstream analyses were performed with R Bioconductor and Immunarch. Only productive rearrangements in the normalized downsampled data set went into calculating the repertoire metrics. Pathologically expanded clonotypes were defined as those larger than 5 templates in the normalized cohort. The Inverse Simpson Index served as the measure of repertoire diversity. The non-normalized data set was used for CMV-specificity analyses so that all clonotypes could be captured. TCRdb's version of the immuneACCESS table is confined to in-frame rearrangements and falls short of the full clone set. An unresolved V gene accounts for under half of the shortfall where checked; the remainder is of unknown origin. The V and J calls and clone size are taken from that table; D and trimming were inferred from the DNA. In this sample the table shows 15,000 to 20,000 clones, over 90% of which occur a single time. Clones ranked in the top ten supply about 5% of the sample.

Blood samples for TCR beta sequencing were given by related transplant donors. Nuclei Lysis Solution was used to extract genomic DNA from fresh or cryopreserved unfractionated peripheral blood mononuclear cells. Including the terminal cysteine and phenylalanine, the CDR3 comprises 11 residues. The only DNA kept is the CDR3, 33 bases in frame from the first base. According to the germline V gene (reference sequence), CDR1 reads MNHEY and CDR2 reads SMNVEV. Recombination joined TRBV27 with TRBJ2-2, and the D gene may be TRBD2, 6 bases matching. Material: peripheral blood mononuclear cells. The sequence derives from a man aged 35-49 years in good health. Some clones in this sample may be carry-over from other donors' samples. The DNA sequence is given as TGTGCAAGCAGCGGGTTTGGGGAGCTGTTTTTT. Its coded protein is CASSGFGELFF.